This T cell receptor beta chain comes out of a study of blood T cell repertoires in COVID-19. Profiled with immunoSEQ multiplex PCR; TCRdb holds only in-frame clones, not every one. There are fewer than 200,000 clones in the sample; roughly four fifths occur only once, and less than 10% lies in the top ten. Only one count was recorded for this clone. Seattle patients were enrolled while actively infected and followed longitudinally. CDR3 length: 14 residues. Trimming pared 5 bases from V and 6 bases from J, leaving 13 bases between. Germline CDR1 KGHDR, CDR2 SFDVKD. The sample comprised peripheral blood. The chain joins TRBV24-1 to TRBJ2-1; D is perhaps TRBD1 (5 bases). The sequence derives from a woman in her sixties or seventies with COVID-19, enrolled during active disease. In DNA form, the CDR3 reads TGTGCCACCAGTGCACAGGCTTTGAGCAATGAGCAGTTCTTC. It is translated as CATSAQALSNEQFF.